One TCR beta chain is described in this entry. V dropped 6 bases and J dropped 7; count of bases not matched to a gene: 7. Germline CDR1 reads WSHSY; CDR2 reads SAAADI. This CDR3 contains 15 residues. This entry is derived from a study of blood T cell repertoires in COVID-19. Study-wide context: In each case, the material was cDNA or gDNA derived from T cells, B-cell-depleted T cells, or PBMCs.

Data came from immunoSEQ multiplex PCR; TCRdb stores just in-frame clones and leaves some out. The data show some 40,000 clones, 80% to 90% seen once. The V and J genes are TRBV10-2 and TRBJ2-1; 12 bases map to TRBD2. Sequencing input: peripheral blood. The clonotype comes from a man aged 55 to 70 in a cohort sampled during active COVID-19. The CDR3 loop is CASRKLAGGGNEQFF. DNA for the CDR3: TGCGCCAGCAGGAAACTAGCGGGAGGTGGGAATGAGCAGTTCTTC.